Below are 20 T cell receptor beta chains sequenced from a single sample in a study of Ad26.COV2.S vaccination and SARS-CoV-2 variants. The treatment denotes: some 20 received Ad26.COV2.S at low or high dose, single or two shots; 5 received placebo; per-sample allocation not given. At day 63 after the first vaccine or placebo injection, samples were drawn. The data were produced by immunoSEQ multiplex PCR, yet TCRdb's version contains in-frame clones alone and is incomplete. Of around 400,000 clones listed, about 83% were seen once; the top ten hold about 7.4%. The specimen comprised peripheral blood, sampled in a trial of Ad26.COV2.S vaccine versus placebo. All receptors derive from a person between 18 and 60 years old who received the Ad26.COV2.S COVID-19 vaccine or a placebo.

This chain joins TRBV27 and TRBJ1-1; D gene ambiguous. Trimming left V 6 bases short and J 1 base short, with 12 bases between. This CDR3 comprises 14 residues. From germline, CDR1 is MNHEY and CDR2 SMNVEV (reference sequence). The CDR3 loop is CASSQLHRNTEAFF. CDR3 nucleotide sequence: TGTGCCAGCAGCCAGCTTCACAGGAACACTGAAGCTTTCTTT.

The chain carries TRBV19 and TRBJ2-7; maybe TRBD2 (5 bases). CDR3 length equals 13 residues. V was trimmed by 9 bases and J by 7 bases, leaving 19 bases between them. Germline loops: CDR1 LNHDA, CDR2 SQIVND (reference sequence). CDR3 coding DNA: TGTGCCAGCAGTTCTGGAGAAGGAGGAGAGCAGTACTTC. This gives the protein CASSSGEGGEQYF.

The J gene is TRBJ1-3, the V gene TRBV12-3 or TRBV12-4; tentatively, D is TRBD1 (6 bases). CDR3 size: 13 residues. V shed 6 bases and J shed 8 bases, with 14 bases lying between them. CDR3 coding DNA: TGTGCCAGCAGGATAGACAGGTCATACACCATATATTTT. This translates into CASRIDRSYTIYF.

This clone was found a few times. CDR3: CASSYRGAQNGYTF. CDR3 DNA: TGTGCCAGCAGTTATCGGGGGGCCCAGAATGGCTACACCTTC. The chain is built from TRBV6-5 and TRBJ1-2; D is perhaps TRBD1 (6 bases). This CDR3 contains 14 residues. The V end was cut by 3 bases, the J end by 6 bases, with 14 bases between. Germline assignment: CDR1 MNHEY and CDR2 SVGAGI.

This chain links TRBV29-1 with TRBJ2-3; 13 bases map to TRBD2. The CDR3 has 17 residues. V lost 7 bases to trimming and J lost 2 bases; unmatched junction nucleotides: 12. In germline, CDR1 is SQVTM, CDR2 ANQGSEA. CDR3 sequence (DNA): TGCAGCGGCCAGACTAGCGGGGGGTTTCCTTTCACAGATACGCAGTATTTT. This gives the protein CSGQTSGGFPFTDTQYF.

The CDR3 sequence is CASSSRTGGARWGNEQFF. The DNA for the CDR3 is TGCGCCAGCAGCTCGAGGACAGGGGGTGCCAGATGGGGTAATGAGCAGTTCTTC. The V and J genes are TRBV5-1 and TRBJ2-1; 10 nucleotides agree with TRBD1. The CDR3 runs to 18 residues. CDR1 is SGHRS and CDR2 is YFSETQ in the germline V gene. Unmatched junction bases numbered 16, after V lost 3 bases and J lost 7 bases.

The chain recombines TRBV3-1 (or the pseudogene TRBV3-2) with TRBJ2-3, with D unresolved. Trimming removed 5 bases at V and 4 bases at J, with 7 bases between. Germline CDR1 is LGHDT and CDR2 is YNNKEL (reference sequence). CDR3 length: 12 residues. The CDR3 reads CASSSGPDTQYF. CDR3 coding DNA: TGTGCCAGCAGCTCAGGTCCAGATACGCAGTATTTT.

CDR3 coding DNA: TGTGCCAGCAGCCAAGTTAGGGCGAAGGGGCTGTTTTTT. Translated, it gives CASSQVRAKGLFF. The gene calls are TRBV3-1 (or the pseudogene TRBV3-2) and TRBJ1-4, with D possibly matching TRBD1 (5 bases). The CDR3 has 13 residues. Germline V lookup: CDR1 LGHDT, CDR2 YNNKEL (reference sequence). V lost 1 base and J 14 bases, leaving 14 bases between the germline ends.

The V gene is TRBV3-1 (or the pseudogene TRBV3-2), the J gene TRBJ2-3; D is possibly TRBD1 (5 bases). The V gene's germline CDR1 is LGHDT and CDR2 YNNKEL (reference sequence). The CDR3 totals 16 residues. V was shortened by 5 bases and J by 2 bases, with 17 bases between the two germline ends. As DNA, the CDR3 is TGTGCCAGCAGCGGTTTCTTTGGGGCCACCACAGATACGCAGTATTTT. Translated: CASSGFFGATTDTQYF.

V is TRBV5-8 and J is TRBJ1-5; D is perhaps TRBD1 (5 bases). The germline V gene encodes CDR1 SGHTS and CDR2 YDEGEE. The CDR3 runs to 14 residues. Trimming shortened V by 7 bases and J by 3 bases, and 14 bases separated the two germline ends. The CDR3 reads CASSEGTVNQPQHF. CDR3 in DNA: TGTGCCAGCTCGGAGGGGACTGTCAATCAGCCCCAGCATTTT. The variable domain in full, completed from reference TRBV5-8 and TRBJ1-5, reads EAGVTQSPTHLIKTRGQQATLRCSPISGHTSVYWYQQALGLGLQFLLWYDEGEERNRGNFPPRFSGRQFPNYSSELNVNALELEDSALYLCASSEGTVNQPQHFGDGTRLSIL.

The chain carries TRBV9 and TRBJ2-7, with no clear D. Germline CDR1 SGDLS, CDR2 YYNGEE. The CDR3 is 16 residues long. Trimming took 0 bases from V and 5 from J, leaving 18 bases between them. The CDR3 is CASSVEPYPPKNEQYF. CDR3 DNA: TGTGCCAGCAGCGTAGAACCTTACCCTCCCAAGAACGAGCAGTACTTC.

The J gene is TRBJ1-4, the V gene TRBV4-1; 7 positions agree with TRBD1. Trimming at V came to 2 bases and at J to 3 bases, leaving 6 bases not matched to a gene. Germline lookup yields CDR1 MGHRA and CDR2 YSYEKL. CDR3 length: 16 residues. The CDR3 DNA is TGCGCCAGCAGCCAAACCGACAGGGCTGCTAATGAAAAACTGTTTTTT. Protein product: CASSQTDRAANEKLFF.

V usage is TRBV6-5 and J usage is TRBJ1-1; 8 nucleotides align to TRBD1. The CDR3 has 14 residues. After removal of 6 bases from V and 2 bases from J, the junction contained 5 bases not matched to a gene. Per the germline V gene, CDR1 is MNHEY and CDR2 is SVGAGI. This CDR3 reads CASRKTGVNTEAFF. As DNA, the CDR3 is TGTGCCAGCAGGAAGACAGGGGTAAACACTGAAGCTTTCTTT.

The V call is TRBV10-2, the J call TRBJ1-1, with D uncertain. The V end lost 3 bases, the J end lost 1 base, and 15 bases lay between the germline ends. The CDR3 is 16 amino acids. Germline lookup yields CDR1 WSHSY and CDR2 SAAADI. Here the CDR3 reads CASSDTIRRRNTEAFF. CDR3 coding DNA: TGCGCCAGCAGTGATACGATTAGACGGCGGAACACTGAAGCTTTCTTT.

The gene calls are TRBV7-9 and TRBJ1-4; 7 bases match TRBD1. CDR1 is SEHNR, CDR2 FQNEAQ, per germline (reference sequence). This CDR3 has 15 amino acids. V shed 1 base and J 7 bases; nucleotides not matched to a gene: 6. This CDR3 is CASSLGGGRREKLFF. The DNA of the CDR3 is TGTGCCAGCAGCTTAGGAGGGGGCAGGCGTGAAAAACTGTTTTTT.

The count of this clone is one. The chain uses TRBV11-3 and TRBJ1-2, with no clear D. This CDR3 region has 13 residues. Trimming cost V 2 bases and J 3 bases, with 7 bases left between them. Germline lookup yields CDR1 SGHNT and CDR2 YENEEA. The CDR3 sequence: CASSLKGDYGYTF. CDR3 sequence (DNA): TGTGCCAGCAGCTTAAAAGGTGACTATGGCTACACCTTC.

J is TRBJ2-3 and V is TRBV5-4; 8 bases agree with TRBD1. V trimming: 3 bases; J trimming: 4 bases; junction bases outside the gene matches: 1. Germline V lookup: CDR1 SGHNT, CDR2 YYREEE (reference sequence). The CDR3 consists of 13 residues. CDR3 amino acids: CASSWTGSDTQYF. The CDR3 DNA is TGTGCCAGCAGCTGGACAGGGTCAGATACGCAGTATTTT.

The chain carries TRBV7-9 and TRBJ1-1; D remains ambiguous. Germline V gene lookup returns CDR1 SEHNR and CDR2 FQNEAQ (reference sequence). Trimming removed 4 bases from V and 3 bases from J, with 12 bases in between. CDR3 size: 14 residues. The CDR3 region has the DNA TGTGCCAGCAGCTCAGACGGCTATTACACTGAAGCTTTCTTT. Encoded protein: CASSSDGYYTEAFF.

V gene TRBV9 combines with J gene TRBJ1-2; perhaps TRBD1 as D (6 bases). V was pared by 0 bases and J by 7 bases, with 10 bases between. CDR3 length equals 13 residues. Germline CDR1 is SGDLS and CDR2 is YYNGEE. CDR3 amino acids: CASSVVGAGGYTF. CDR3 nucleotide sequence: TGTGCCAGCAGCGTAGTGGGGGCAGGTGGCTACACCTTC.

This rearrangement joins TRBV5-1 to TRBJ1-2; 7 bases agree with TRBD1. The CDR3 loop spans 13 amino acids. In germline, CDR1 is SGHRS, CDR2 YFSETQ. The J segment lost 1 base and the V segment lost 8 bases, leaving 5 bases of the junction unmatched. This CDR3 is CASKTGINYGYTF. CDR3 bases: TGCGCCAGTAAGACAGGGATTAACTATGGCTACACCTTC.